This T cell receptor (beta chain) was identified in a study of CD4+ T cells in melanoma. This clone occurred once. Its antigen is not known. This CDR3 region has 14 residues. V dropped 3 bases and J dropped 4 bases, with 13 bases sitting between them. CDR1 is MNHNS, CDR2 SASEGT, per germline. Measured with immunoSEQ multiplex PCR; TCRdb has only the in-frame clones, and not every one. The sample includes about 140,000 clones, around nine tenths of them seen just once. Study observations and caveats: Diverse differentiation states were reported for melanoma neoantigen-specific CD4+ T cells. A reported correlation linked neoantigen-specific CD4+ T cells to CD8+, macrophage and B cell function.

This sequence was found in a human donor with melanoma. The rearrangement joins TRBV6-1 to TRBJ2-7; D unclear. The CDR3 DNA reads TGTGCCAGCAGTGATAACACGGGTACTTACGAGCAGTACTTC. This codes for CASSDNTGTYEQYF.